The 10 T cell receptor beta chains below come from one sample, sequenced in a study of response to subunit inactivated influenza vaccine. One entry per CDR3 protein results from TCRdb running MiXCR on the RT-PCR reads. The table has about 700,000 distinct CDR3 sequences, approximately 14% seen once; the top ten hold 7.5% to 9%. Sample: PBMCs from blood, taken less than 15 days before vaccination. The receptors here all came from a man aged 50 or older who received an inactivated influenza vaccine.

V usage is TRBV29-1 and J usage is TRBJ2-5; 8 positions match TRBD2. Germline loops: CDR1 SQVTM, CDR2 ANQGSEA. This CDR3 has 15 residues. The trim removed 4 bases at V and 5 bases at J, leaving 12 bases unmatched. This CDR3 reads CSVVSFGGALETQYF. The CDR3 region has the DNA TGCAGCGTTGTTTCCTTCGGGGGGGCCTTGGAGACCCAGTACTTC.

The gene calls are TRBV5-5 and TRBJ2-3, with 10 bases lining up with TRBD2. Germline CDR1 SGHKS, CDR2 YYEKEE (reference sequence). J was trimmed by 7 bases and V by 4 bases; bases with no gene match: 12. This CDR3 comprises 16 residues. This CDR3 reads CASSPLGAGGFHTQYF. In DNA, the CDR3 is TGTGCCAGCAGCCCCCTGGGAGCGGGGGGGTTCCATACGCAGTATTTT.

This sequence joins TRBV19 and TRBJ1-5; weak D call: TRBD1 (6 bases). CDR3 length: 16 residues. Deletions cut 1 base from V and 2 bases from J, with 12 bases between. Germline V lookup: CDR1 LNHDA, CDR2 SQIVND (reference sequence). This CDR3 reads CASSIVRGQRNQPQHF. CDR3 bases: TGTGCCAGTAGTATAGTTCGCGGACAGCGCAATCAGCCCCAGCATTTT.

This clonotype has just a few counts. At one end the junction does not follow the germline gene, possibly because of a read error. The CDR3 spells CAISEDGTEAFF. CDR3 sequence (DNA): TGTGCCATCAGCGAAGATGGGACTGAAGCTTTCTTT. J is TRBJ1-1 and V is TRBV7-9; no firm D call. The CDR3 is 12 amino acids. Per the germline V gene, CDR1 is SEHNR and CDR2 is FQNEAQ (reference sequence).

V and J are TRBV3-1 and TRBJ2-5, with 7 bases fitting TRBD2. Germline CDR1 reads LGHDT; CDR2 reads YNNKEL (reference sequence). V dropped 4 bases and J dropped 5; count of bases not matched to a gene: 10. The CDR3 sequence is 15 residues long. CDR3 sequence: CASSPLGREEETQYF. The CDR3 DNA reads TGTGCCAGCAGCCCACTGGGACGGGAGGAGGAGACCCAGTACTTC.

This clonotype was picked up a small number of times. V gene TRBV29-1 combines with J gene TRBJ1-4; 8 bases are a match to TRBD1. Germline loops: CDR1 SQVTM, CDR2 ANQGSEA. There are 13 residues in the CDR3. With 7 bases clipped from V and 7 bases from J, the junction kept 8 bases outside the gene matches. CDR3 sequence (DNA): TGCAGCGCCCGGACAGGGACAGTTGAAAAACTGTTTTTT. Its protein product is CSARTGTVEKLFF.

This clonotype has a handful of counts. V usage is TRBV3-1 and J usage is TRBJ2-3; D possibly corresponds to TRBD1 (5 bases). The CDR3 extends over 13 amino acids. Germline V gene data show CDR1 as LGHDT and CDR2 as YNNKEL (reference sequence). V lost 4 bases to trimming and J lost 4 bases, with 9 bases between them. The CDR3 bases are TGTGCCAGCAGCCCGTCCAGGGCAGATACGCAGTATTTT. It specifies CASSPSRADTQYF.

In this sample, this clonotype turned up a few times. V usage is TRBV6-2 or TRBV6-3 and J usage is TRBJ2-2; D might be TRBD1 (5 bases). The CDR3 has 13 amino acids. The germline V and J ends were trimmed by 8 bases and 0 bases, with 7 bases remaining between them. The germline CDR1 and CDR2 sequences are MNHEY and SVGEGT. The CDR3 loop reads CASRRANTGELFF. The CDR3 bases are TGTGCCAGCCGCAGGGCGAACACCGGGGAGCTGTTTTTT.

A few counts support this clonotype. This chain joins TRBV7-2 and TRBJ1-1; D perhaps matches TRBD1 (5 bases). Trimming took off 5 bases at V and 4 bases at J, with 23 bases between the two ends. Germline loops: CDR1 SGHTA, CDR2 FQGNSA. The CDR3 has 17 amino acids. DNA for the CDR3: TGTGCCAGCAGCCCAGGAAGCGGTGGGGCAGTTAGCACTGAAGCTTTCTTT. Protein product: CASSPGSGGAVSTEAFF.

This clonotype was recorded a few times. The V call is TRBV12-3 or TRBV12-4, the J call TRBJ2-7, with D tentatively TRBD1 or TRBD2 (6 bases each). V gave up 6 bases and J gave up 6 bases, with 12 bases separating them. CDR3 length equals 12 residues. CDR3 region: CASRLAGVEQYF. Written as DNA, the CDR3 is TGTGCCAGCAGACTAGCAGGGGTCGAGCAGTACTTC.